Detailed here is one T cell receptor beta chain. Antigen: not known. This CDR3 is 14 amino acids long. Germline CDR1 reads SGHRS; CDR2 reads YFSETQ. V was pared by 4 bases and J by 2 bases, with 5 bases of the junction left unmatched. These data belong to a study of post-analysis software for immune sequencing data. Regarding the study as a whole: Same-batch samples co-clustered strongly by F measure. TRBV5-6, TRBV5-1 and TRBV20-1 belonged to a set of a handful of TRBV segments that were more frequent in patients than controls.

Prepared TCR beta cDNA libraries contained unique molecular identifiers. T cells numbering roughly 1 to 10 million yielded 450,000 to 500,000 cDNA molecules. MiXCR, applied by TCRdb to the PCR reads, yields one record per CDR3 protein. This sample has over 150,000 distinct CDR3 sequences, with 35% to 40% found just once. Sequencing was performed on blood, taken after autologous hematopoietic stem cell transplantation. The sequence derives from a girl aged 5-17 years with multiple sclerosis. This sequence joins TRBV5-1 and TRBJ1-1, with TRBD1 matching over 7 bases. As DNA, the CDR3 is TGCGCCAGCAGCACGACAGGGATCAACACTGAAGCTTTCTTT. This codes for CASSTTGINTEAFF.